This T cell receptor beta chain was identified during a study of regulatory T cells in long-lasting Graves disease. Researchers made TCR beta libraries by using iRepertoire HTBI primers and running Arm-PCR on CDR3 regions. TCRdb itself ran the multiplex PCR reads through MiXCR, one entry per CDR3 protein. Of roughly 530,000 distinct CDR3 sequences listed, 15% to 20% were seen once; the top ten hold roughly 25%. The table lists this clonotype with many counts. CDR3 length: 13 amino acids. Trimming stripped 1 base from V and 7 bases from J, with 11 bases between. From germline, CDR1 is SGHAT and CDR2 FQNNGV. As to time point: newly diagnosed GD, antithyroid drugs for less than 3 months. Making the TCR library involved RNA that had been extracted from PBMCs. The same specimen was also included in a second study, on T cells in Graves' hyperthyroidism and ophthalmopathy.

The receptor was isolated from a middle-aged woman with Graves disease. The rearrangement joins TRBV11-2 to TRBJ2-7; D gene uncertain. The sample was peripheral blood mononuclear cells (PBMCs), taken at new diagnosis, from a patient treated with antithyroid drugs. Here the CDR3 reads CASSLGPAREQYF. CDR3 coding DNA: TGTGCCAGCAGCTTAGGGCCAGCGCGGGAGCAGTACTTC.